A selection of T cell receptor beta chains follows, all from one sample in a study of T cells in narcolepsy. Clones were read by immunoSEQ multiplex PCR, and TCRdb kept only the in-frame ones, dropping some. The sample lists about 27,000 clones, around 79% occurring once. Material: memory (CD45RA-) CD4+ T cells from blood. The receptors come from a human donor in good health. CDR3s leave out the opening cysteine and the closing phenylalanine or tryptophan. Size tells how often a clone was seen (once, few, many) or the class of an expanded clone, and some rows leave it out.

cdr3_length	v_call	clone_size	j_call	cdr3_aa
14	TRBV5-1	-	TRBJ2-3	ASSLALLGGTDTQY
13	TRBV27	-	TRBJ1-5	ASSFQGAYNQPQH
11	TRBV10-1	-	TRBJ2-5	ASSRVPGETQY
16	TRBV7-3	-	TRBJ2-3	ASSLTSGGSGTTDTQY
13	TRBV5-1	-	TRBJ2-1	ASSPREVPPNEQF
14	TRBV4-3	-	TRBJ2-7	ASSQRTSLNSYEQY
11	TRBV4-2	-	TRBJ2-1	ASSQREVNEQF
12	TRBV18	-	TRBJ2-5	ASSPRTSVITQY
14	TRBV25-1	-	TRBJ2-5	ASSEEGLAARETQY
11	TRBV5-1	-	TRBJ1-5	ASSLGMGQPQH
10	TRBV11-2	-	TRBJ2-3	ASSLNMDTQY
10	TRBV2	-	TRBJ2-3	ASRKQQDTQY
11	TRBV19	-	TRBJ2-7	ASKGTGQYEQY
13	TRBV2	-	TRBJ1-5	ASSAGGPSNQPQH
12	TRBV4-2	-	TRBJ1-1	ASSALRRDTEAF
10	TRBV19	-	TRBJ2-2	ASPIDREELF
14	TRBV5-4	-	TRBJ2-5	ASSLADGAGRKTQY
13	TRBV7-3	once	TRBJ1-6	ASSARQAANSPLH
12	TRBV30	-	TRBJ1-1	AWSRGGMNTEAF
8	TRBV20-1	-	TRBJ1-2	SARRSGYT
11	TRBV19	-	-	ASKDWGDYEQY
13	TRBV7-7	-	TRBJ2-7	ASSLGQGGSYEQY
13	TRBV6-5	-	TRBJ2-7	ASSRNWGSSYEQY
11	TRBV18	-	TRBJ2-3	ASSPESGQTQY
12	TRBV11-3	-	TRBJ1-5	ASSLEISNQPQH
11	TRBV5-1	-	TRBJ2-7	ASREGSAYEQY
12	TRBV7-2	-	TRBJ2-7	ASSLGGISYEQY
13	TRBV27	-	TRBJ1-4	ASSLMGQINEKLF
12	TRBV28	few	TRBJ1-5	ASREPPGNQPQH
14	TRBV6-5	-	TRBJ2-2	ASSYEGRRGTGELF
13	TRBV19	-	TRBJ2-7	ASSTGSTNIYEQY
10	TRBV28	-	TRBJ1-2	ASSIQGYGYT
10	TRBV7-9	few	TRBJ2-5	ASSRDHRTQY
13	TRBV6-1	once	TRBJ1-1	ASSRTPGANTEAF
11	TRBV6-1	-	TRBJ1-1	ASSLHDGTEAF
14	TRBV5-1	-	TRBJ2-2	ASSLGGDRRTGELF
13	TRBV5-6	-	TRBJ1-2	ASSPGDRWDYGYT
13	TRBV27	-	TRBJ2-5	ASSLSWSSPETQY
10	TRBV5-1	-	TRBJ2-3	ASSFAGDTQY
12	TRBV9	-	TRBJ1-2	ASSATLGTYGYT
13	TRBV19	-	TRBJ2-2	ASLRDRGDTGELF
9	TRBV20-1	-	TRBJ1-2	SASGMYGYT
16	TRBV10-1	-	TRBJ2-7	ASSAAVLPSGGTYEQY
13	TRBV15	few	TRBJ2-1	ATSRDPGAGNEQF
12	TRBV7-9	-	TRBJ1-4	ASSWVGRGEKLF
13	TRBV4-3	few	TRBJ1-3	ASRHAQGSGNTIY
11	TRBV11-1	-	TRBJ2-3	ASRRDRLDTQY
13	TRBV28	-	TRBJ2-1	ASSYTGQKHNEQF
12	TRBV6-6	-	TRBJ1-2	ASSNRDANYGYT
14	TRBV19	few	TRBJ2-3	ASSTGQGSRTDTQY
13	TRBV6-5	-	TRBJ2-5	ASSRRGGPWETQY
13	TRBV4-2	-	TRBJ2-5	ASSQDGGEGETQY
18	TRBV7-8	-	TRBJ2-5	ASSLDSAGVSGLGQETQY
12	TRBV11-2	-	TRBJ1-2	ASSLRGHEDGYT
13	TRBV5-1	-	TRBJ2-7	ASSYTQGPSYEQY
14	TRBV6-1	-	TRBJ1-4	ASSGDRGQTNEKLF
14	TRBV5-1	-	TRBJ2-1	ASTPQAGGAGNEQF
10	TRBV7-8	-	TRBJ2-3	ASSAYTDTQY
10	TRBV5-6	-	TRBJ1-2	ASSFRGYGYT
13	TRBV5-1	-	TRBJ1-4	ASSPREATNEKLF